This T cell receptor (beta chain) comes out of a study of T cells in Graves' hyperthyroidism and ophthalmopathy. V gave up 0 bases and J gave up 3 bases; unmatched junction bases: 6. Germline lookup yields CDR1 SGHDN and CDR2 FVKESK. This CDR3 has 17 residues. TCR beta CDR3 region amplification was performed from RNA transcripts. TCR CDR3 underwent first-round RT-PCR with the HTBI primer set. From the multiplex PCR reads, TCRdb called clonotypes with MiXCR, one entry per CDR3 protein. The sample lists approximately 570,000 distinct CDR3 sequences, around 20% occurring once. In the ophthalmopathy cohort, Clinical Activity Score was at least 3, NOSPECS grade at least 4, and duration under 3 months. The study left out patients who had uncontrolled infection, other autoimmune disease, pregnancy or lactation.

V gene TRBV14 combines with J gene TRBJ2-3; 10 bases fit TRBD2. The sequenced material came from blood. The TCR originated in a man aged 35-49 years with Graves' ophthalmopathy. The CDR3 nucleotides read TGTGCCAGCAGCCAAGAACGCCTAGCGGGGGTGACAGATACGCAGTATTTT. Translating it yields CASSQERLAGVTDTQYF.